This T cell receptor beta chain was identified in a study of CXCR3-negative and CXCR3-positive naive CD8 T cells. Germline V gene sequence: CDR1 SQVTM, CDR2 ANQGSEA. The CDR3 totals 14 residues. With UMI labels, 5' RACE was used to prepare the TRB cDNA libraries. TCRdb reanalyzed the 5' RACE reads, giving one entry per CDR3 protein sequence and no DNA. The sample data list around 6,300 distinct CDR3 sequences. Regarding the study as a whole: The study found CXCR3 expression partially decreased after cryopreservation and ran most assays on fresh PBMCs. For the naive subsets, surface CD5 was similar, and TCR strength was inferred from TRB CDR3 properties.

Concerning this clonotype itself: The antigen is unknown.

This clonotype originated in a human donor in good health. Some clones in this sample may be carry-over from other donors' samples. This chain joins TRBV29-1 and TRBJ2-3; TCRdb proposes TRBD1, but this gene call is untestable without DNA. Sequences were obtained from naive CXCR3- CD8+ T cells from blood. Subset in this sample: CD45RO-CCR7+CD27+CD95- naive CD8+ T cells lacking CXCR3 (TNR3-). This CDR3 is CSGWTGGPQLTQYF.